The 9 T cell receptor beta chains reported below all come from one sample, sequenced in a study of T cells in Graves' hyperthyroidism and ophthalmopathy. RNA transcripts yielded amplified TCR beta CDR3 regions. During a first-round RT-PCR of the TCR CDR3, the HTBI primer set was used. TCRdb passed the multiplex PCR reads through MiXCR, listing each CDR3 protein once. Of a few hundred thousand distinct CDR3 sequences in the sample, over 15% were seen once. Sequenced input: blood. These receptor sequences come from a woman in her 50s with Graves' hyperthyroidism.

The V gene is TRBV20-1, the J gene TRBJ2-7, with TRBD1 as a possible D gene (5 bases). CDR3 length equals 14 residues. CDR1 is DFQATT, CDR2 SNEGSKA, per germline (reference sequence). Trimming took off 3 bases at V and 2 bases at J, with 14 bases between the two ends. This CDR3 is CSARGLTPAYEQYF. CDR3 bases: TGCAGTGCTAGGGGGCTAACCCCAGCCTACGAGCAGTACTTC.

This clonotype was seen a single time. The chain combines TRBV29-1 with TRBJ2-7; perhaps TRBD1 as D (6 bases). CDR3 length: 14 residues. V lost 3 bases to trimming and J lost 2 bases, with 14 bases between them. CDR1 SQVTM and CDR2 ANQGSEA come from the germline V gene. In DNA form, the CDR3 reads TGCAGCGTTGAGGGCAGGGGAGTTCCCTACGAGCAGTACTTC. Protein sequence: CSVEGRGVPYEQYF.

This clonotype was detected a few times. Written as DNA, the CDR3 is TGTGCCAGTAGTATCTTCCTGAATCAGCCCCAGCATTTT. Its translation is CASSIFLNQPQHF. The chain joins TRBV19 to TRBJ1-5; D is unresolved. CDR3 length equals 13 residues. V dropped 3 bases and J dropped 4 bases, with 7 bases sitting between them. Germline assignment: CDR1 LNHDA and CDR2 SQIVND (reference sequence).

This clonotype was observed a handful of times. The rearrangement joins TRBV5-1 to TRBJ2-1; 11 bases line up with TRBD2. The V gene end was trimmed by 4 bases and the J gene end by 7 bases; junction bases not matched to a gene: 7. The CDR3 has 15 residues. Germline V gene sequence: CDR1 SGHRS, CDR2 YFSETQ. CDR3 in amino acids: CASSRPGLAVNEQFF. The CDR3 coding sequence is TGCGCCAGCAGCCGACCGGGACTAGCGGTAAATGAGCAGTTCTTC.

This clonotype was seen ten or more times. The chain recombines TRBV27 with TRBJ2-3; 9 positions agree with TRBD2. V gave up 6 bases and J gave up 3 bases; unmatched junction bases: 13. Germline CDR1 MNHEY, CDR2 SMNVEV (reference sequence). CDR3 size: 17 residues. CDR3 in amino acids: CASSLLGLAGPTDTQYF. CDR3 coding DNA: TGTGCCAGCAGCCTCTTGGGGCTAGCGGGACCGACAGATACGCAGTATTTT.

This clonotype has only one observation. The genes are TRBV2 and TRBJ2-1; 12 bases align to TRBD2. The trim removed 4 bases at V and 8 bases at J, leaving 6 bases unmatched. From germline, CDR1 is SNHLY and CDR2 FYNNEI. The CDR3 length is 15 residues. CDR3 sequence (DNA): TGTGCCAGCAGTGGGCTAGCGGGAGGGCCTCATGAGCAGTTCTTC. This translates into CASSGLAGGPHEQFF.

The chain joins TRBV7-9 to TRBJ2-5, with 11 bases aligning to TRBD2. The CDR3 consists of 17 residues. V gave up 5 bases and J gave up 4 bases; unmatched junction bases: 12. Germline-derived CDR1 and CDR2 are SEHNR and FQNEAQ (reference sequence). CDR3 protein: CASSTQAASGRPETQYF. CDR3 coding DNA: TGTGCCAGCAGCACGCAGGCGGCTAGCGGGAGGCCAGAGACCCAGTACTTC. The whole variable domain, remainder taken from reference TRBV7-9 and TRBJ2-5, is DTGVSQNPRHKITKRGQNVTFRCDPISEHNRLYWYRQTLGQGPEFLTYFQNEAQLEKSRLLSDRFSAERPKGSFSTLEIQRTEQGDSAMYLCASSTQAASGRPETQYFGPGTRLLVL.

This clonotype was seen a handful of times. The chain employs TRBV28 and TRBJ2-7; 9 positions agree with TRBD2. Trimming cost V 2 bases and J 6 bases; bases outside gene matches: 8. From germline, CDR1 is MDHEN and CDR2 SYDVKM. The CDR3 has 15 residues. DNA for the CDR3: TGTGCCAGCAGTTTACCGGGACTAGCCTCCCCCGAGCAGTACTTC. Amino acids: CASSLPGLASPEQYF.

Worth noting for this clonotype: The junction does not match germline at one end; this may be a read error. The chain joins TRBV20-1 to TRBJ2-2; 11 bases map to TRBD2. This CDR3 comprises 15 residues. Germline V CDR1 and CDR2: DFQATT, SNEGSKA (reference sequence). CDR3 sequence (DNA): TGCAGTGTCCAACGTAGCGGGAGGGCATCCGGGAAGCTGTTTTTT. Translation gives CSVQRSGRASGKLFF.